The 13 T cell receptor beta chains in this list originate from one sample, sequenced in a study of T cells after yellow fever vaccination. One entry per CDR3 protein, called by TCRdb with MiXCR from the 5' RACE reads. Found here are under 550,000 distinct CDR3 sequences, 20% to 25% of them singletons; the top ten hold approximately 16%. Sequenced material: PBMCs, taken roughly 20 days after the first yellow fever vaccination. The receptors come from a man in his late teens or twenties who received the YFV17D yellow fever vaccine.

Only a few counts were recorded for this clonotype. One end of the junction is discordant with germline, which a read error may explain. The rearrangement links TRBV20-1 to TRBJ2-1; 7 positions match TRBD2. This CDR3 region has 12 residues. Germline V CDR1 and CDR2: DFQATT, SNEGSKA (reference sequence). CDR3 in DNA: TGCAGTGCTAGAGGGGGGACTACCTATCAATACTTC. Amino acid sequence: CSARGGTTYQYF.

The chain links TRBV30 to TRBJ2-5; TRBD1 matches at 7 bases. This CDR3 has 13 amino acids. Germline V gene data show CDR1 as GTSNPN and CDR2 as SVGIG (reference sequence). The V gene end was trimmed by 3 bases and the J gene end by 2 bases; junction bases not matched to a gene: 3. In DNA form, the CDR3 reads TGTGCCTGGAGACCGGGACAGCAAGAGACCCAGTACTTC. It specifies CAWRPGQQETQYF.

In its sample, this clonotype was seen a few times. The chain couples TRBV24-1 to TRBJ2-5; D uncertain. Germline V lookup: CDR1 KGHDR, CDR2 SFDVKD. This CDR3 comprises 13 residues. V lost 4 bases and J lost 3, with 8 bases in between. CDR3 in amino acids: CATSEGSKETQYF. The CDR3 nucleotides read TGTGCCACCAGTGAGGGCAGCAAAGAGACCCAGTACTTC.

This clonotype was seen only once. The chain is built from TRBV25-1 and TRBJ1-4, with 7 bases identical to TRBD1. Trimming at V came to 1 base and at J to 8 bases, leaving 7 bases not matched to a gene. Per germline, CDR1 MGHDK and CDR2 SYGVNS. This CDR3 spans 15 amino acids. DNA for the CDR3: TGTGCCAGCAGTGAATTCGTCAGGGGGTACGAAAAACTGTTTTTT. Its translation: CASSEFVRGYEKLFF. Supplemented by reference TRBV25-1 and TRBJ1-4, the full variable domain reads EADIYQTPRYLVIGTGKKITLECSQTMGHDKMYWYQQDPGMELHLIHYSYGVNSTEKGDLSSESTVSRIRTEHFPLTLESARPSHTSQYLCASSEFVRGYEKLFFGSGTQLSVL.

Many counts were recorded for this clonotype. V is TRBV5-1 and J is TRBJ2-1, with a weak D call TRBD1 (6 bases). V gave up 0 bases and J gave up 4 bases, with 11 bases separating them. Germline V gene data show CDR1 as SGHRS and CDR2 as YFSETQ. The length of the CDR3 is 15 residues. Written as DNA, the CDR3 is TGCGCCAGCAGCTTGGAGCCCGGGACATACAATGAGCAGTTCTTC. Residues: CASSLEPGTYNEQFF. The whole variable domain, filled in from reference TRBV5-1 and TRBJ2-1, reads KAGVTQTPRYLIKTRGQQVTLSCSPISGHRSVSWYQQTPGQGLQFLFEYFSETQRNKGNFPGRFSGRQFSNSRSEMNVSTLELGDSALYLCASSLEPGTYNEQFFGPGTRLTVL.

The gene calls are TRBV20-1 and TRBJ2-7; 7 bases align to TRBD2. Trimming took 3 bases from V and 2 from J; bases not matched to a gene: 7. The CDR3 spans 14 residues. Germline V CDR1 and CDR2: DFQATT, SNEGSKA (reference sequence). The CDR3 DNA follows: TGCAGTGCTAGCCTCCCTAGCGGTGCCTACGAGCAGTACTTC. Amino acids: CSASLPSGAYEQYF.

The chain combines TRBV5-1 with TRBJ2-6, with D maybe TRBD1 (5 bases). Trimming stripped 9 bases from V and 4 bases from J, with 14 bases between. The CDR3 extends over 14 amino acids. In germline, CDR1 is SGHRS, CDR2 YFSETQ. The CDR3 loop reads CATGWGTGANVLTF. The CDR3 DNA reads TGCGCCACCGGGTGGGGCACCGGGGCCAACGTCCTGACTTTC.

This sequence joins TRBV20-1 and TRBJ2-3; D ambiguous. V was cut by 1 base and J by 0 bases, with 8 bases left in between. Germline V gene data show CDR1 as DFQATT and CDR2 as SNEGSKA (reference sequence). This CDR3 has 14 residues. The CDR3 coding sequence is TGCAGTGCTAGAGGTGCGATTAGCACAGATACGCAGTATTTT. Its protein product is CSARGAISTDTQYF.

This clonotype was seen ten or more times. V usage is TRBV2 and J usage is TRBJ1-1; perhaps TRBD1 as D (6 bases). This CDR3 comprises 13 residues. Trimming removed 4 bases from V and 4 bases from J, with 10 bases in between. CDR1 SNHLY and CDR2 FYNNEI come from the germline V gene. As DNA, the CDR3 is TGTGCCAGCAGTGGGGGGCCTGGCACTGAAGCTTTCTTT. It yields the protein CASSGGPGTEAFF.

The chain combines TRBV29-1 with TRBJ2-4; the match to TRBD1 covers 7 bases. Germline CDR1 is SQVTM and CDR2 is ANQGSEA. This CDR3 comprises 14 residues. Trimming took 7 bases from V and 2 from J; bases not matched to a gene: 8. The CDR3 sequence is CSALPQGSKNIQYF. DNA of the CDR3: TGCAGCGCCTTACCACAGGGGTCCAAAAACATTCAGTACTTC.

This clonotype was recorded a few times. The chain has TRBV6-2 or TRBV6-3 and TRBJ2-1, with D perhaps matching TRBD2 (6 bases). This CDR3 is 11 amino acids long. The ends were cut back, 9 bases at V and 10 bases at J, with 13 bases in the middle. The germline V gene encodes CDR1 MNHEY and CDR2 SVGEGT. This CDR3 is CASMYGLEQFF. The DNA for the CDR3 is TGTGCCAGTATGTACGGACTAGAGCAGTTCTTC.

This clonotype has just a few counts. The CDR3 DNA sequence: TGTGCCAGCAGTCGAAGCAAAAACAGGGGTTGGACTGAAGCTTTCTTT. This codes for CASSRSKNRGWTEAFF. The J gene is TRBJ1-1, the V gene TRBV28; 7 nucleotides align to TRBD1. CDR3 length equals 16 residues. V was pared by 5 bases and J by 5 bases, with 14 bases of the junction left unmatched. CDR1 and CDR2 from the germline V gene are MDHEN and SYDVKM.

The rearrangement uses TRBV20-1 and TRBJ1-1; no reliable D call. V was shortened by 4 bases and J by 2 bases, with 11 bases between the two germline ends. Germline CDR1 DFQATT, CDR2 SNEGSKA (reference sequence). The CDR3 is made up of 13 amino acids. This CDR3 reads CSAISGSNTEAFF. CDR3 nucleotide sequence: TGCAGTGCTATTTCCGGCAGCAACACTGAAGCTTTCTTT.